These 4 T cell receptor beta chains share one sample of origin, sequenced in a study of shared clonotypes between healthy human individuals. Profiled with immunoSEQ multiplex PCR; TCRdb holds only in-frame clones, not every one. The sample records approximately 2,300,000 clones, roughly 92% being singletons. The sequenced sample consisted of naive CD4+ T cells from PBMCs. Subset defined: CD45RA+ positively selected. Every receptor here comes from a man between 18 and 29 years old in good health. Some clones in this sample may be carry-over from other donors' samples.

This chain links TRBV6-5 with TRBJ2-7, with D possibly matching TRBD1 (6 bases). Germline loops: CDR1 MNHEY, CDR2 SVGAGI. V dropped 2 bases and J dropped 4 bases, with 12 bases sitting between them. This CDR3 region has 14 residues. The CDR3 nucleotides read TGTGCCAGCAGTTACCGCTGGGGGCTATACGAGCAGTACTTC. Encoded protein: CASSYRWGLYEQYF.

V usage is TRBV4-1 and J usage is TRBJ2-7; 7 nucleotides match TRBD2. The CDR3 has 15 residues. CDR1 is MGHRA and CDR2 is YSYEKL in the germline V gene. Germline trimming cut 1 base from V and 2 bases from J; bases unmatched to any gene: 5. The CDR3 region is CASSQARDYPYEQYF. The CDR3, as DNA: TGCGCCAGCAGCCAAGCCCGGGACTACCCCTACGAGCAGTACTTC.

J is TRBJ1-3 and V is TRBV2; D is unresolved. This CDR3 contains 13 residues. Germline CDR1 is SNHLY and CDR2 is FYNNEI. The V gene lost 3 bases and the J gene lost 4 bases, with 7 bases spanning the gap. CDR3 in amino acids: CASSDSGGNTIYF. The DNA for the CDR3 is TGTGCCAGCAGTGATTCCGGGGGAAACACCATATATTTT.

V and J are TRBV29-1 and TRBJ2-5, with 8 bases identical to TRBD1. Trimming took 7 bases from V and 4 from J; bases not matched to a gene: 8. CDR1 and CDR2 from the germline V gene are SQVTM and ANQGSEA. The CDR3 length is 13 residues. The CDR3 DNA follows: TGCAGCGCTTCAGGGGGCCGGGGAGAGACCCAGTACTTC. This translates into CSASGGRGETQYF.